Reported below is one TCR beta chain. The germline V gene encodes CDR1 LGHDT and CDR2 YNNKEL (reference sequence). V dropped 4 bases and J dropped 6 bases, with 24 bases sitting between them. The length of the CDR3 is 17 residues. In Seattle, patients joined the study during active infection and were tracked longitudinally. This record comes from a study of blood T cell repertoires in COVID-19. Study as a whole: Sites in the United States, Italy and Spain provided acute and convalescent COVID-19 samples.

Clones were sequenced by immunoSEQ multiplex PCR, and TCRdb holds only the in-frame ones, with some missing. The table has 110,000 or so clones, around 83% seen once. This TCR was sampled from a woman in her sixties or seventies with COVID-19, enrolled during active disease. The V and J genes are TRBV3-1 (or the pseudogene TRBV3-2) and TRBJ1-2; tentative D call: TRBD1 (5 bases). Sequenced: peripheral blood. The CDR3 bases are TGTGCCAGCAGCCCCGGGACTTCTAGAGGGTTCGGGAATGGCTACACCTTC. Protein sequence: CASSPGTSRGFGNGYTF.